This T cell receptor (beta chain) was captured by sequencing in a study of blood T cell repertoires in COVID-19. At the level of the study: The origin of the acute and convalescent COVID-19 samples was the United States, Italy and Spain. In each case, the material was cDNA or gDNA derived from T cells, B-cell-depleted T cells, or PBMCs.

As originally analysed: Quantification of nucleated cells was approximated via reference gene primer amplification. TCRdb keeps only in-frame clones here, not all; method: immunoSEQ multiplex PCR. V, J and clone size are those of that table, while D and trimming were read from the DNA. The sample includes more than 200,000 clones, 75% to 90% of them seen just once. The CDR3 sequence is 13 residues long. The germline V gene encodes CDR1 SGHRS and CDR2 YFSETQ. Germline trimming cut 4 bases from V and 3 bases from J; bases unmatched to any gene: 2. Recruited during active infection, patients (from Seattle) were subsequently followed longitudinally.

The rearrangement joins TRBV5-1 to TRBJ1-1, with TRBD1 matching 8 bases. Source material: peripheral blood. This TCR was recovered from a woman over 75 with COVID-19, enrolled during active disease. Here the CDR3 reads CASSLTGDTEAFF. DNA for the CDR3: TGCGCCAGCAGCCTGACAGGGGACACTGAAGCTTTCTTT. Combining the CDR3 with reference TRBV5-1 and TRBJ1-1 gives the whole variable domain KAGVTQTPRYLIKTRGQQVTLSCSPISGHRSVSWYQQTPGQGLQFLFEYFSETQRNKGNFPGRFSGRQFSNSRSEMNVSTLELGDSALYLCASSLTGDTEAFFGQGTRLTVV.